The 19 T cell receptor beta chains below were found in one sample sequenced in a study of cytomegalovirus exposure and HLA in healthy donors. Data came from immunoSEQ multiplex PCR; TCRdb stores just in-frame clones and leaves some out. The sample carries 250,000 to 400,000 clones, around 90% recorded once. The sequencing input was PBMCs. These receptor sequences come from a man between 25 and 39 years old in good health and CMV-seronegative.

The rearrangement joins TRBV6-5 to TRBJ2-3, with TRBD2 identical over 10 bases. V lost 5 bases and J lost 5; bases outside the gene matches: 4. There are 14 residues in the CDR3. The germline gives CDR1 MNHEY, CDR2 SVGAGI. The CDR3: CASSRTSGRDTQYF. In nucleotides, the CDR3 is TGTGCCAGCAGTCGGACTAGCGGAAGAGATACGCAGTATTTT.

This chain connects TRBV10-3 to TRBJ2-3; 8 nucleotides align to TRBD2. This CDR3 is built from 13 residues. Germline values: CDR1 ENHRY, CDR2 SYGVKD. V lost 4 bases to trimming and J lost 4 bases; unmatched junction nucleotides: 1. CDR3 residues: CAISGLASDTQYF. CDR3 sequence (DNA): TGTGCCATCAGTGGACTAGCGTCAGATACGCAGTATTTT.

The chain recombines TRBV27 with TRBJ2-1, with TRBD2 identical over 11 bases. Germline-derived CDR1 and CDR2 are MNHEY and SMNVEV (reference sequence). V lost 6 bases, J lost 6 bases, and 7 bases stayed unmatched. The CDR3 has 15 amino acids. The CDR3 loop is CASRPTSGAFNEQFF. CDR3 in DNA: TGTGCCAGCAGGCCGACTAGCGGGGCATTCAATGAGCAGTTCTTC.

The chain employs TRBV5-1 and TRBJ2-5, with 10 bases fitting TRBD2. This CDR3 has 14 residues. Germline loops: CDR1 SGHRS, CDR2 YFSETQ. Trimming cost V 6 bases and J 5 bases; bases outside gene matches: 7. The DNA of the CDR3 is TGCGCCAGCACTTTTACTAGCGGGGCGGAGACCCAGTACTTC. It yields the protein CASTFTSGAETQYF.

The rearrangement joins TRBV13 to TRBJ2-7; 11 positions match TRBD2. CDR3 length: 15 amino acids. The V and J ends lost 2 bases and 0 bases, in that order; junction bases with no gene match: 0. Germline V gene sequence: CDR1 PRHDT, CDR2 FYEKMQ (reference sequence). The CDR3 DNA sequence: TGTGCCAGCAGCTTAACTAGCGGGAGCTCCTACGAGCAGTACTTC. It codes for CASSLTSGSSYEQYF.

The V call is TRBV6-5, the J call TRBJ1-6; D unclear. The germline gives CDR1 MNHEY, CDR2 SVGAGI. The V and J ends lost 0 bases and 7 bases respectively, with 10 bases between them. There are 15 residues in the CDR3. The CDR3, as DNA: TGTGCCAGCAGTTACTCCAACAGAAGGAATTCACCCCTCCACTTT. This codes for CASSYSNRRNSPLHF.

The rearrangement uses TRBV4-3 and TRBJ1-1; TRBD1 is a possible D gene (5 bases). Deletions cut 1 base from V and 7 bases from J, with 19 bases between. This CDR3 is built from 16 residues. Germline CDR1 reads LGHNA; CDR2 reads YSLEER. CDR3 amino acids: CASSQATARAQGEAFF. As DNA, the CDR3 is TGCGCCAGCAGCCAAGCGACTGCCAGGGCCCAGGGTGAAGCTTTCTTT.

CDR3 amino acids: CASSETGEPYNEQFF. CDR3 bases: TGCGCCAGCAGTGAAACGGGGGAGCCCTACAATGAGCAGTTCTTC. The V and J genes are TRBV10-2 and TRBJ2-1; possible D gene TRBD2, 6 bases. This CDR3 region has 15 residues. V was pared by 3 bases and J by 2 bases, with 11 bases between. Per the germline V gene, CDR1 is WSHSY and CDR2 is SAAADI.

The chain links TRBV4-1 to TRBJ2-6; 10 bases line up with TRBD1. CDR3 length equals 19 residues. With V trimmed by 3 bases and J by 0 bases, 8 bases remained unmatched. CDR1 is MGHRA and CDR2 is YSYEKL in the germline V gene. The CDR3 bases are TGCGCCAGCAGCCATAACGACAGGGGGCTCCGCTCTGGGGCCAACGTCCTGACTTTC. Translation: CASSHNDRGLRSGANVLTF.

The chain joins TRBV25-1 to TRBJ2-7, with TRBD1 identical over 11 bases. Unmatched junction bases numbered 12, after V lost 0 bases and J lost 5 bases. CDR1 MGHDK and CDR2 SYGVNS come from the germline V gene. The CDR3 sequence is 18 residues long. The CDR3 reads CASSEYIHGGTGGHEQYF. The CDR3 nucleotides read TGTGCCAGCAGTGAATATATTCACGGGGGGACAGGGGGACACGAGCAGTACTTC.

CDR3 sequence reads: CASSAGRGGSYEQYF. DNA of the CDR3: TGTGCCAGCAGTGCAGGGAGGGGTGGCTCCTACGAGCAGTACTTC. The genes are TRBV6-5 and TRBJ2-7, with 7 bases identical to TRBD2. Germline V gene sequence: CDR1 MNHEY, CDR2 SVGAGI. Trimming removed 5 bases from V and 0 bases from J; junction bases left unmatched: 7. The CDR3 length is 15 residues.

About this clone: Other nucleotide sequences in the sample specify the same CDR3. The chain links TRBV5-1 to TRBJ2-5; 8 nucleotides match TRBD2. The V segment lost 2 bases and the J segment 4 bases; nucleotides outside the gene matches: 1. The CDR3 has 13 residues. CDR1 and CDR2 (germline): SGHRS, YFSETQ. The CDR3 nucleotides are TGCGCCAGCAGCTTTGCGGGGGGAGAGACCCAGTACTTC. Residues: CASSFAGGETQYF.

CDR3 in amino acids: CASSTSTGPRPQHF. The CDR3 DNA reads as TGTGCCAGCAGCACCTCGACAGGGCCTCGGCCCCAGCATTTT. This chain connects TRBV7-2 to TRBJ1-5; 7 nucleotides align to TRBD1. Germline V gives CDR1 SGHTA, CDR2 FQGNSA. This CDR3 is built from 14 residues. The junction had 10 bases not matched to a gene; V was cut back by 5 bases and J by 9 bases.

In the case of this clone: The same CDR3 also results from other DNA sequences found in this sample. For the CDR3, the DNA is TGTGCCACCAGCAGAGCCGGGGGTGGAGAAAAACTGTTTTTT. Its translation is CATSRAGGGEKLFF. This chain joins TRBV15 and TRBJ1-4, with a weak D call TRBD1 (5 bases). The CDR3 has 14 amino acids. Germline lookup yields CDR1 LNHNV and CDR2 YYDKDF (reference sequence). The ends were cut back, 1 base at V and 8 bases at J, with 11 bases in the middle.

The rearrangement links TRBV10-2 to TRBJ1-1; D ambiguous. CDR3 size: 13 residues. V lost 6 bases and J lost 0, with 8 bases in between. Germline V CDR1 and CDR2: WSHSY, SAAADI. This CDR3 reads CASRDFLNTEAFF. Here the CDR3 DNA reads TGCGCCAGCAGGGACTTCCTGAACACTGAAGCTTTCTTT.

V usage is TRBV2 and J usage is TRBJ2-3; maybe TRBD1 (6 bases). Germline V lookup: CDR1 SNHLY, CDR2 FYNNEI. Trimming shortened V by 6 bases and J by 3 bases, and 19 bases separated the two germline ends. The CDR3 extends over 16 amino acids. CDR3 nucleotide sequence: TGTGCCAGCAGAGTCCAGGGGATGGTTGGGACAGATACGCAGTATTTT. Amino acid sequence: CASRVQGMVGTDTQYF. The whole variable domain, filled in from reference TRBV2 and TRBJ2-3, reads EPEVTQTPSHQVTQMGQEVILRCVPISNHLYFYWYRQILGQKVEFLVSFYNNEISEKSEIFDDQFSVERPDGSNFTLKIRSTKLEDSAMYFCASRVQGMVGTDTQYFGPGTRLTVL.

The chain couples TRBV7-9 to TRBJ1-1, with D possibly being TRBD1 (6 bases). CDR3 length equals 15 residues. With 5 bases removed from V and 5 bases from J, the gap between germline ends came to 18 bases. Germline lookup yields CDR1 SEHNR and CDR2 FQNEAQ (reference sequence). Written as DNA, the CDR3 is TGTGCCAGCAGCCCCGGGACCCTTACAGGGACTGAAGCTTTCTTT. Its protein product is CASSPGTLTGTEAFF.

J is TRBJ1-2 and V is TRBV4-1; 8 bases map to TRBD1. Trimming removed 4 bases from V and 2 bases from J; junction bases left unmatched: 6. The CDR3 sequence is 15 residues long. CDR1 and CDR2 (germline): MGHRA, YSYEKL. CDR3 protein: CASSPATGVNYGYTF. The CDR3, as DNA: TGCGCCAGCAGCCCCGCGACAGGGGTAAACTATGGCTACACCTTC.

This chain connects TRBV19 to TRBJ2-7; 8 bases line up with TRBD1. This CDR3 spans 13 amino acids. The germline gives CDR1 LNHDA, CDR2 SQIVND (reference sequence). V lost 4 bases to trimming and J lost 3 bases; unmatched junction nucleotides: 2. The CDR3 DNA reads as TGTGCCAGTAGTACCACAGGGGGCTACGAGCAGTACTTC. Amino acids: CASSTTGGYEQYF.